Below are 25 T cell receptor beta chains sequenced from a single sample in a study of blood T cell repertoires in COVID-19. The repertoire was sequenced with immunoSEQ multiplex PCR; TCRdb's copy has only in-frame clones and lacks some. The sample records about 360,000 clones, roughly 87% being singletons. Sequencing input: PBMCs or T cells enriched from blood (not recorded which). These TCRs come from a woman aged 35 to 49 with acute COVID-19.

In its sample, this clone was seen many times. This chain joins TRBV7-2 and TRBJ2-2, with TRBD2 matching over 7 bases. The CDR3 is 15 residues long. The germline gives CDR1 SGHTA, CDR2 FQGNSA. Trimming cost V 3 bases and J 7 bases; bases outside gene matches: 8. The CDR3 region has the DNA TGTGCCAGCAGCTTCCAGCGGGGAGGGAGCGGGGAGCTGTTTTTT. The encoded protein is CASSFQRGGSGELFF.

This chain links TRBV27 with TRBJ2-5; 8 bases agree with TRBD1. Germline CDR1 reads MNHEY; CDR2 reads SMNVEV (reference sequence). Germline trimming cut 5 bases from V and 5 bases from J; bases unmatched to any gene: 16. The CDR3 length is 17 residues. In nucleotides, the CDR3 is TGTGCCAGCAGTCCTATTACCTTGGACAGGGACGGGGAGACCCAGTACTTC. This encodes CASSPITLDRDGETQYF.

The chain joins TRBV11-2 to TRBJ2-2, with TRBD2 matching 7 bases. The junction had 0 bases not matched to a gene; V was cut back by 3 bases and J by 5 bases. Germline lookup yields CDR1 SGHAT and CDR2 FQNNGV. This CDR3 has 13 amino acids. Here the CDR3 DNA reads TGTGCCAGCAGCTTTAGCGGGACCGGGGAGCTGTTTTTT. Protein: CASSFSGTGELFF.

The rearrangement joins TRBV6-5 to TRBJ2-7; 7 bases map to TRBD1. Germline V CDR1 and CDR2: MNHEY, SVGAGI. The CDR3 sequence is 12 residues long. With 7 bases clipped from V and 12 bases from J, the junction kept 12 bases outside the gene matches. Written as DNA, the CDR3 is TGTGCCAGCACCAGCGACTGGAACAGGGGGTACTTC. The encoded protein is CASTSDWNRGYF.

This chain joins TRBV18 and TRBJ2-4; D is uncertain. Germline V gene sequence: CDR1 KGHSH, CDR2 LQKENI. Trimming removed 3 bases at V and 0 bases at J, with 12 bases between. There are 16 residues in the CDR3. CDR3 bases: TGTGCCAGCTCACCCTTAATTACAACAGCCAAAAACATTCAGTACTTC. Its protein is CASSPLITTAKNIQYF. The full variable domain, with the rest looked up from reference TRBV18 and TRBJ2-4, is NAGVMQNPRHLVRRRGQEARLRCSPMKGHSHVYWYRQLPEEGLKFMVYLQKENIIDESGMPKERFSAEFPKEGPSILRIQQVVRGDSAAYFCASSPLITTAKNIQYFGAGTRLSVL.

This clone was observed once. V gene TRBV7-8 combines with J gene TRBJ2-3; TRBD2 matches at 9 bases. Germline loops: CDR1 SGHVS, CDR2 FQNEAQ. The J segment lost 4 bases and the V segment lost 4 bases, leaving 9 bases of the junction unmatched. The CDR3 loop spans 16 amino acids. CDR3: CASSSAGSGGADTQYF. In nucleotides, the CDR3 is TGTGCCAGCAGCTCCGCGGGTAGCGGGGGTGCAGATACGCAGTATTTT.

The chain links TRBV7-2 to TRBJ2-3; 11 nucleotides agree with TRBD1. The germline gives CDR1 SGHTA, CDR2 FQGNSA. The CDR3 is 17 residues long. V lost 3 bases and J lost 6; bases outside the gene matches: 11. The chain's CDR3 is CASSFTRTGGVLDTQYF. For the CDR3, the DNA is TGTGCCAGCAGCTTTACTCGGACAGGGGGCGTGTTGGATACGCAGTATTTT.

The chain is built from TRBV21-1 and TRBJ1-5. TRBV21-1 represents a pseudogene. This CDR3 region has 17 residues. CDR3 in DNA: TGTGCCAGCAGCAAAGGTTCGGGGACTGGGAGCAATCAGCCCCAGCATTTT. This encodes CASSKGSGTGSNQPQHF.

This chain uses TRBV12-3 or TRBV12-4 with TRBJ1-5; D is undetermined. The CDR3 has 13 amino acids. V lost 4 bases, J lost 7 bases, and 11 bases lay in between. CDR3 residues: CASSYGGGQPQHF. In nucleotides, the CDR3 is TGTGCCAGCAGTTACGGTGGCGGCCAGCCCCAGCATTTT.

This sequence joins TRBV2 and TRBJ1-5; no firm D call. Germline CDR1 is SNHLY and CDR2 is FYNNEI. This CDR3 contains 11 residues. V was trimmed by 6 bases and J by 11 bases, leaving 11 bases between them. The CDR3 DNA sequence: TGTGCCAGCAGGCTTGCAGAGGCCCAGCATTTT. As protein: CASRLAEAQHF.

The V call is TRBV5-1, the J call TRBJ2-5, with D tentatively TRBD2 (6 bases). Per germline, CDR1 SGHRS and CDR2 YFSETQ. The V end was cut by 5 bases, the J end by 5 bases, with 13 bases between. The CDR3 sequence is 13 residues long. DNA for the CDR3: TGCGCCAGCAGTTCGGGAGACGGGGAGACCCAGTACTTC. Translation: CASSSGDGETQYF.

V is TRBV9 and J is TRBJ2-4; possible D gene TRBD2, 7 bases. Germline lookup yields CDR1 SGDLS and CDR2 YYNGEE. V was cut by 0 bases and J by 6 bases, with 16 bases left in between. The CDR3 extends over 16 amino acids. Here the CDR3 reads CASSVATGGGGNIQYF. The CDR3 DNA is TGTGCCAGCAGCGTAGCTACGGGGGGCGGTGGAAACATTCAGTACTTC.

The chain uses TRBV2 and TRBJ1-2; possibly TRBD1 for D (5 bases). The CDR3 is made up of 12 amino acids. V shed 6 bases and J shed 4 bases, with 9 bases lying between them. CDR1 and CDR2 (germline): SNHLY, FYNNEI. The CDR3 loop reads CASRTVAYGYTF. CDR3 DNA sequence: TGTGCCAGCAGGACAGTCGCCTATGGCTACACCTTC. The whole variable domain, filled in from reference TRBV2 and TRBJ1-2, reads EPEVTQTPSHQVTQMGQEVILRCVPISNHLYFYWYRQILGQKVEFLVSFYNNEISEKSEIFDDQFSVERPDGSNFTLKIRSTKLEDSAMYFCASRTVAYGYTFGSGTRLTVV.

The V gene is TRBV11-3, the J gene TRBJ2-1, with 12 bases identical to TRBD2. Germline CDR1 and CDR2: SGHNT and YENEEA. V lost 4 bases to trimming and J lost 8 bases; unmatched junction nucleotides: 6. CDR3 length: 15 residues. This CDR3 is CASSSIGLAGYEQFF. CDR3 coding DNA: TGTGCCAGCAGCTCTATAGGACTAGCGGGGTATGAGCAGTTCTTC.

V gene TRBV9 combines with J gene TRBJ1-2; weak D call: TRBD1 (5 bases). Looked up from germline, CDR1 is SGDLS and CDR2 is YYNGEE. V shed 4 bases and J shed 0 bases, with 10 bases lying between them. The CDR3 totals 14 residues. The CDR3 DNA reads as TGTGCCAGCAGCCCACCGGGGGCTAACTATGGCTACACCTTC. Translating it yields CASSPPGANYGYTF.

Of note for this clone: The DNA is omitted, as the CDR3 cannot be located on it reliably, and the CDR3 follows TCRdb's listing. The rearrangement joins TRBV7-9 to TRBJ2-2; TRBD1 is the table's D call and was not checked against the DNA. Germline V gene data show CDR1 as SEHNR and CDR2 as FQNEAQ (reference sequence). With termini counted, the CDR3 has 16 amino acids. CDR3 region: CASSTSTGLNTGELFF.

The V call is TRBV6-5, the J call TRBJ1-3; TRBD1 matches at 9 bases. The CDR3 covers 14 residues. The V segment lost 5 bases and the J segment 3 bases; nucleotides outside the gene matches: 2. The germline V gene has CDR1 MNHEY and CDR2 SVGAGI. CDR3 sequence: CASSKTGGGNTIYF. The DNA of the CDR3 is TGTGCCAGCAGTAAGACAGGGGGTGGAAACACCATATATTTT.

V and J are TRBV19 and TRBJ1-5; D not resolved. Germline V gives CDR1 LNHDA, CDR2 SQIVND (reference sequence). V lost 7 bases and J 0 bases, leaving 16 bases between the germline ends. The CDR3 is 16 residues long. CDR3 DNA sequence: TGTGCCAGTACCGCGCCCCGCATTTATAGCAATCAGCCCCAGCATTTT. It codes for CASTAPRIYSNQPQHF. The whole variable domain, remainder taken from reference TRBV19 and TRBJ1-5, is DGGITQSPKYLFRKEGQNVTLSCEQNLNHDAMYWYRQDPGQGLRLIYYSQIVNDFQKGDIAEGYSVSREKKESFPLTVTSAQKNPTAFYLCASTAPRIYSNQPQHFGDGTRLSIL.

The chain employs TRBV11-2 and TRBJ1-3; a weak D match, TRBD1 (6 bases). Germline CDR1 and CDR2: SGHAT and FQNNGV. CDR3 size: 14 residues. The germline V and J ends were trimmed by 0 bases and 7 bases, with 10 bases remaining between them. CDR3: CASSLDYRANTIYF. In DNA form, the CDR3 reads TGTGCCAGCAGCTTAGATTACAGGGCCAACACCATATATTTT.

As for this clone: The same CDR3 also results from other DNA sequences found in this sample. CDR3 DNA: TGCGCCAGCAGCTTGGTCGGGGAAGAGACCCAGTACTTC. Translating gives CASSLVGEETQYF. The genes are TRBV5-1 and TRBJ2-5, with a tentative D call TRBD2 (5 bases). The CDR3 loop spans 13 amino acids. The V gene lost 0 bases and the J gene lost 3 bases, with 6 bases spanning the gap. In germline, CDR1 is SGHRS, CDR2 YFSETQ. The complete variable domain, with remaining parts taken from reference TRBV5-1 and TRBJ2-5, reads KAGVTQTPRYLIKTRGQQVTLSCSPISGHRSVSWYQQTPGQGLQFLFEYFSETQRNKGNFPGRFSGRQFSNSRSEMNVSTLELGDSALYLCASSLVGEETQYFGPGTRLLVL.

The gene calls are TRBV5-6 and TRBJ1-1; D is perhaps TRBD1 (6 bases). V lost 2 bases, J lost 0 bases, and 20 bases lay in between. Germline V gene sequence: CDR1 SGHDT, CDR2 YYEEEE. This CDR3 is 18 amino acids long. In DNA form, the CDR3 reads TGTGCCAGCAGCTTTAGGACAGATTGGTATAACATGAACACTGAAGCTTTCTTT. Encoded protein: CASSFRTDWYNMNTEAFF.

CDR3 nucleotide sequence: TGCGCCAGCAGCCTCCGTGGGTCAGGGGGCAATCAGCCCCAGCATTTT. This gives the protein CASSLRGSGGNQPQHF. V usage is TRBV4-1 and J usage is TRBJ1-5, with a tentative D call TRBD1 (6 bases). This CDR3 has 16 residues. Trimming left V 4 bases short and J 2 bases short, with 15 bases between. Germline V lookup: CDR1 MGHRA, CDR2 YSYEKL.

V is TRBV5-1 and J is TRBJ1-3, with D possibly TRBD1 on 5 matching bases. Germline V gene sequence: CDR1 SGHRS, CDR2 YFSETQ. V lost 4 bases, J lost 1 base, and 15 bases lay in between. The CDR3 length is 16 residues. This CDR3 is CASSPLRAGSGNTIYF. The CDR3 DNA sequence: TGCGCCAGCAGCCCCCTCCGCGCAGGGTCTGGAAACACCATATATTTT.

The rearrangement uses TRBV18 and TRBJ1-5, with D maybe TRBD1 (5 bases). The CDR3 extends over 14 amino acids. Trimming left V 3 bases short and J 3 bases short, with 9 bases between. Germline-derived CDR1 and CDR2 are KGHSH and LQKENI. The CDR3 coding sequence is TGTGCCAGCTCACCGGGCAGGGACAATCAGCCCCAGCATTTT. Encoded protein: CASSPGRDNQPQHF.

This chain uses TRBV7-2 with TRBJ1-1; D is possibly TRBD1 (6 bases). There are 15 residues in the CDR3. CDR1 and CDR2 from the germline V gene are SGHTA and FQGNSA. Trimming stripped 5 bases from V and 0 bases from J, with 13 bases between. CDR3: CASSPGTTMNTEAFF. In DNA form, the CDR3 reads TGTGCCAGCAGCCCCGGGACAACAATGAACACTGAAGCTTTCTTT.